A single sample is the source of the 13 T cell receptor beta chains below, sequenced in a study of pediatric ulcerative colitis. The rectum was sampled with one to two pinch biopsies at colonoscopy. Some clones are missing from TCRdb's copy, which holds only in-frame ones; the method was immunoSEQ multiplex PCR. The sample carries approximately 40,000 clones, 73% recorded once. The sequencing input was gut tissue. Source of these receptors: a boy aged 10-17 years with moderate ulcerative colitis.

V is TRBV13 and J is TRBJ2-5; 11 nucleotides align to TRBD2. CDR3 length: 15 residues. Looked up from germline, CDR1 is PRHDT and CDR2 is FYEKMQ (reference sequence). Unmatched junction bases numbered 5, after V lost 4 bases and J lost 4 bases. CDR3 sequence: CASSSLAGGGETQYF. The CDR3 coding sequence is TGTGCCAGCAGCTCCCTAGCGGGAGGAGGAGAGACCCAGTACTTC.

The chain is built from TRBV11-3 and TRBJ2-3, with D unresolved. The V and J ends lost 2 bases and 0 bases respectively, with 12 bases between them. The CDR3 is made up of 16 amino acids. Looked up from germline, CDR1 is SGHNT and CDR2 is YENEEA. The CDR3 DNA reads as TGTGCCAGCAGCTTAAATCGGGCTTCTAGCACAGATACGCAGTATTTT. Protein product: CASSLNRASSTDTQYF.

This clone was picked up one time. The chain links TRBV10-2 to TRBJ2-1; 10 bases are a match to TRBD2. The trim removed 5 bases at V and 6 bases at J, leaving 7 bases unmatched. The germline V gene encodes CDR1 WSHSY and CDR2 SAAADI. This CDR3 is built from 15 residues. Here the CDR3 DNA reads TGCGCCAGCAGTCCGCTAGCGGGAGTTTTCAATGAGCAGTTCTTC. It specifies CASSPLAGVFNEQFF.

The chain joins TRBV30 to TRBJ2-2; TRBD1 matches at 8 bases. This CDR3 is built from 14 residues. Unmatched junction bases numbered 6, after V lost 5 bases and J lost 4 bases. Germline CDR1 is GTSNPN and CDR2 is SVGIG (reference sequence). CDR3 nucleotide sequence: TGTGCCTGGGATTCGACAGGGGTCACCGGGGAGCTGTTTTTT. It specifies CAWDSTGVTGELFF.

The rearrangement uses TRBV6-1 and TRBJ2-2, with D possibly called TRBD1 or TRBD2 (5 bases each). The ends were cut back, 7 bases at V and 0 bases at J, with 9 bases in the middle. Germline CDR1 reads MNHNS; CDR2 reads SASEGT. CDR3 length: 14 residues. The CDR3 coding sequence is TGTGCCAGCATCCGGGGCACGAACACCGGGGAGCTGTTTTTT. This gives the protein CASIRGTNTGELFF.

This chain joins TRBV4-1 and TRBJ2-3; the match to TRBD2 covers 7 bases. Germline values: CDR1 MGHRA, CDR2 YSYEKL. J gave up 4 bases and V 1 base, and 11 bases lay outside the gene matches. The CDR3 is 17 amino acids. Written as DNA, the CDR3 is TGCGCCAGCAGCCAAGCCCCGGGAGGTAGGCAGGCAGATACGCAGTATTTT. Its protein is CASSQAPGGRQADTQYF.

The chain links TRBV6-6 to TRBJ1-6; tentatively, D is TRBD1 (6 bases). The germline CDR1 and CDR2 sequences are MNHNY and SVGAGI (reference sequence). The germline V and J ends were trimmed by 7 bases and 6 bases, with 10 bases remaining between them. The CDR3 is 13 residues long. DNA for the CDR3: TGTGCCAGCAATACAGGGTTTAATTCACCCCTCCACTTT. Its translation is CASNTGFNSPLHF.

This sequence joins TRBV7-9 and TRBJ2-5; 9 bases map to TRBD1. This CDR3 has 18 residues. The germline CDR1 and CDR2 sequences are SEHNR and FQNEAQ (reference sequence). V lost 2 bases and J lost 3; bases outside the gene matches: 13. CDR3 DNA sequence: TGTGCCAGCAGCTTACGGACAGGGGTGGGGCGGGGTGAAGAGACCCAGTACTTC. This codes for CASSLRTGVGRGEETQYF.

The rearrangement uses TRBV13 and TRBJ2-5; the match to TRBD1 covers 8 bases. The CDR3 runs to 15 residues. Germline loops: CDR1 PRHDT, CDR2 FYEKMQ (reference sequence). V shed 5 bases, J shed 4 bases, and the junction held 9 bases outside the gene matches. The CDR3 DNA is TGTGCCAGCAGCCCCGGGCAGGGGGCGCGAGAGACCCAGTACTTC. Its protein product is CASSPGQGARETQYF.

The chain recombines TRBV6-5 with TRBJ1-2, with D unresolved. V lost 0 bases to trimming and J lost 4 bases, with 9 bases between them. The CDR3 has 14 residues. Per germline, CDR1 MNHEY and CDR2 SVGAGI. Written as DNA, the CDR3 is TGTGCCAGCAGTTACTCGCCCCTTCTCTATGGCTACACCTTC. Its protein product is CASSYSPLLYGYTF.

V gene TRBV28 combines with J gene TRBJ2-6; 8 nucleotides line up with TRBD1. This CDR3 spans 19 amino acids. In germline, CDR1 is MDHEN, CDR2 SYDVKM. The V and J ends lost 4 bases and 3 bases, in that order; junction bases with no gene match: 14. CDR3 bases: TGTGCCAGCAGTTCCTCCTCAGGGGGCGGGTTTCATGGGGCCAACGTCCTGACTTTC. Translation: CASSSSSGGGFHGANVLTF.

The sample holds a few counts of this clone. The chain links TRBV5-1 to TRBJ2-1; 9 bases fit TRBD1. The J segment lost 7 bases and the V segment lost 0 bases, leaving 8 bases of the junction unmatched. The V gene's germline CDR1 is SGHRS and CDR2 YFSETQ. The CDR3 is 16 amino acids. The CDR3 region is CASSLGRDRVVNEQFF. As DNA, the CDR3 is TGCGCCAGCAGCTTGGGTAGGGACAGGGTAGTGAATGAGCAGTTCTTC. The full variable domain, with the rest looked up from reference TRBV5-1 and TRBJ2-1, is KAGVTQTPRYLIKTRGQQVTLSCSPISGHRSVSWYQQTPGQGLQFLFEYFSETQRNKGNFPGRFSGRQFSNSRSEMNVSTLELGDSALYLCASSLGRDRVVNEQFFGPGTRLTVL.

The chain recombines TRBV11-2 with TRBJ2-5; D unresolved. With 5 bases removed from V and 4 bases from J, the gap between germline ends came to 8 bases. Per germline, CDR1 SGHAT and CDR2 FQNNGV. This CDR3 spans 12 amino acids. The chain's CDR3 is CASSPMRETQYF. CDR3 coding DNA: TGTGCCAGCAGCCCCATGAGAGAGACCCAGTACTTC.